The rows below give T cell receptor beta chains drawn from one sample of a study of CD8 T cells in ankylosing spondylitis. TCRdb processed the 5' RACE reads anew with MiXCR; each CDR3 protein has one entry. The sample lists hundreds of thousands of distinct CDR3 sequences, 25% to 30% occurring once. The sample consisted of blood, either unsorted or a sorted T cell fraction (not recorded which). The receptors stem from a male donor with ankylosing spondylitis. CDR3s include the opening cysteine and the closing phenylalanine or tryptophan. A D gene is named only where the DNA matches it firmly. Some rows mark clone size as missing; the rest say once, few, many or name a class of expanded clone.

CDR3aa: CASSRNQGNGYTF; CDR3nt: TGTGCCAGCAGCCGTAACCAGGGCAACGGCTACACCTTC; v_gene: TRBV7-8; abundance: few; d_gene: .; j_gene: TRBJ1-2
CDR3aa: CSAREALAEQFF; CDR3nt: TGCAGTGCTAGAGAGGCGCTGGCGGAGCAGTTCTTC; v_gene: TRBV20-1; abundance: .; d_gene: .; j_gene: TRBJ2-1
CDR3aa: CASSFAGQGGSEQFF; CDR3nt: TGTGCCAGCAGCTTCGCAGGGCAAGGGGGTAGTGAGCAGTTCTTC; v_gene: TRBV11-3; abundance: few; d_gene: .; j_gene: TRBJ2-1
CDR3aa: CASSSGRGGRTDTQYF; CDR3nt: TGTGCCAGCAGCTCAGGGCGCGGAGGTCGCACAGATACGCAGTATTTT; v_gene: TRBV5-8; abundance: .; d_gene: .; j_gene: TRBJ2-3
CDR3aa: CASSWFGTGDEKLFF; CDR3nt: TGTGCCAGCAGCTGGTTCGGGACAGGGGATGAAAAACTGTTTTTT; v_gene: TRBV7-9; abundance: .; d_gene: TRBD1; j_gene: TRBJ1-4
CDR3aa: CASRQTGLAGDTQYF; CDR3nt: TGTGCCAGCAGGCAGACGGGACTAGCGGGGGATACGCAGTATTTT; v_gene: TRBV7-2; abundance: .; d_gene: TRBD2; j_gene: TRBJ2-3
CDR3aa: CATSDNSGITDTQYF; CDR3nt: TGTGCCACCAGTGATAATAGCGGGATCACAGATACGCAGTATTTT; v_gene: TRBV24-1; abundance: .; d_gene: TRBD2; j_gene: TRBJ2-3
CDR3aa: CASSETSPSDTQYF; CDR3nt: TGTGCCAGCAGTGAAACTAGTCCCTCAGATACGCAGTATTTT; v_gene: TRBV2; abundance: .; d_gene: .; j_gene: TRBJ2-3
CDR3aa: CASSDRGRENTEAFF; CDR3nt: TGTGCCAGCAGCGACAGGGGGCGGGAGAACACTGAAGCTTTCTTT; v_gene: TRBV7-8; abundance: .; d_gene: TRBD1; j_gene: TRBJ1-1
CDR3aa: CATYRQEADTQYF; CDR3nt: TGTGCCACTTACCGGCAGGAGGCAGATACGCAGTATTTT; v_gene: TRBV24-1; abundance: .; d_gene: .; j_gene: TRBJ2-3